This T cell receptor beta chain is drawn from a study of spatial heterogeneity in lung cancer. TCRdb independently ran MiXCR on the 5' RACE reads; one entry per CDR3 protein. The table shows under 75,000 distinct CDR3 sequences, with less than 15% occurring only once. This clonotype was detected many times. V dropped 5 bases and J dropped 6; count of bases not matched to a gene: 8. Germline values: CDR1 SGHTA, CDR2 FQGTGA. This CDR3 has 15 amino acids. Time point in this sample: sample taken at primary tumor resection. In each case, whole RNA from tumor, nontumor lung or frozen PBMC was sequenced unsorted.

The chain carries TRBV7-3 and TRBJ2-3, with 10 bases matching TRBD2. The sample here was PBMCs, taken at surgery. The clonotype was recovered from a male donor with early-stage non-small cell lung cancer. CDR3 sequence reads: CASSHSGRPGDTQYF. CDR3 bases: TGTGCCAGCAGCCATAGCGGGAGGCCAGGGGATACGCAGTATTTT.